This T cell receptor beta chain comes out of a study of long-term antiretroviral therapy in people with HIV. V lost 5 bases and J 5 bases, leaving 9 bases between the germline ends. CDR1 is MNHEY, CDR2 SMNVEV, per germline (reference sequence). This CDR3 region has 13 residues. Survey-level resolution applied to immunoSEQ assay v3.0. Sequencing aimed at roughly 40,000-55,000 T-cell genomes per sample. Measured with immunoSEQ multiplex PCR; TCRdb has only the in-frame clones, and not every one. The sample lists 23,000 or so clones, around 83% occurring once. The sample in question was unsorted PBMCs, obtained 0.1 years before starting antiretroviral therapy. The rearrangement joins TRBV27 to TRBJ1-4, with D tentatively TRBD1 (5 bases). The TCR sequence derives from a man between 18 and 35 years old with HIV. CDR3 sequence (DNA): TGTGCCAGCAGTATAAGACAGAATGAAAAACTGTTTTTT. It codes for CASSIRQNEKLFF.